A selection of T cell receptor beta chains follows, all from one sample in a study of regulatory T cells in long-lasting Graves disease. MiXCR, run by TCRdb on the multiplex PCR reads, gives a single entry per CDR3 protein. The sample has some 320,000 distinct CDR3 sequences; more than 15% are singletons. The sequenced sample was peripheral blood mononuclear cells (PBMCs), obtained at new diagnosis, from a patient treated with antithyroid drugs. These receptors were collected from a female donor with Graves disease. CDR3s leave out the opening cysteine and the closing phenylalanine or tryptophan.

v_gene: TRBV11-1
j_gene: TRBJ2-7
CDR3aa: ASSRDSTEY

v_gene: TRBV7-9
j_gene: TRBJ2-5
CDR3aa: ASSSPRLRTSGKETQY

v_gene: TRBV6-2/TRBV6-3
j_gene: TRBJ2-1
CDR3aa: ASRDRNHNEQF

v_gene: TRBV30
j_gene: TRBJ2-7
CDR3aa: AWSPWGGYEQY

v_gene: TRBV27
j_gene: TRBJ2-3
CDR3aa: ATLGPPPTDTQY

v_gene: TRBV30
j_gene: TRBJ2-3
CDR3aa: SWSISGTPADTQY

v_gene: TRBV30
j_gene: TRBJ2-1
CDR3aa: AWRAGTSGTWEQF

v_gene: TRBV14
j_gene: TRBJ2-5
CDR3aa: ASSQDRTGIDETQY

v_gene: TRBV18
j_gene: TRBJ1-1
CDR3aa: ASTRGSEAF

v_gene: TRBV5-6
j_gene: TRBJ1-2
CDR3aa: ASSFQGSYGYT

v_gene: TRBV12-3/TRBV12-4
j_gene: TRBJ2-3
CDR3aa: ASSPRNGGVRTDTQY

v_gene: TRBV28
j_gene: TRBJ2-5
CDR3aa: ASITGSKETQY

v_gene: TRBV7-3
j_gene: TRBJ2-1
CDR3aa: ASSLVQGAYNEQF

v_gene: TRBV6-1
j_gene: TRBJ1-2
CDR3aa: ATLDRGPNYGYT

v_gene: TRBV20-1
j_gene: TRBJ2-5
CDR3aa: SARGLAGDQETQY

v_gene: TRBV20-1
j_gene: TRBJ2-3
CDR3aa: SARLGGTQY

v_gene: TRBV11-2
j_gene: TRBJ2-1
CDR3aa: ASSLALPHNEQF

v_gene: TRBV27
j_gene: TRBJ1-4
CDR3aa: ASSFKATNEKLF

v_gene: TRBV6-5
j_gene: TRBJ1-2
CDR3aa: ASSLQGANYGYT

v_gene: TRBV20-1
j_gene: TRBJ1-2
CDR3aa: SARDLTTYGYT

v_gene: TRBV6-1
j_gene: TRBJ2-1
CDR3aa: ASSDRTYNEQF